The T cell receptor (beta chain) under discussion was sequenced for a study of blood T cell repertoires in COVID-19. Per the authors' pipeline: Amplification with reference gene primers provided the estimates of nucleated cell counts. Assay: immunoSEQ multiplex PCR; the TCRdb copy retains only in-frame clones and omits some. The V and J calls and clone size were taken over from that table, and D and trimming were inferred from the DNA. The sample yields 250,000 to 300,000 clones, around nine tenths seen once. V lost 0 bases to trimming and J lost 10 bases; unmatched junction nucleotides: 7. The CDR3 runs to 15 residues. Germline CDR1 reads SGHNT; CDR2 reads YENEEA.

The origin of this receptor is a woman aged 40 to 50 who had recovered from COVID-19. The source material was PBMCs or T cells enriched from blood (not recorded which). The V and J genes are TRBV11-3 and TRBJ2-1; 9 positions match TRBD2. In DNA form, the CDR3 reads TGTGCCAGCAGCTTAGATTCCGGACTAGCGTACGAGCAGTTCTTC. Residues: CASSLDSGLAYEQFF.